Shown below are 12 T cell receptor beta chains from a single sample sequenced in a study of blood T cell repertoires in COVID-19. The method was immunoSEQ multiplex PCR; TCRdb's version includes in-frame clones alone and lacks a portion of them. This table holds some 29,000 clones, 90% found once. The specimen sequenced was peripheral blood. These receptors were taken from a man in his 70s with active or convalescent COVID-19.

The chain uses TRBV7-9 and TRBJ2-7; D perhaps matches TRBD2 (6 bases). Germline CDR1 SEHNR, CDR2 FQNEAQ (reference sequence). Between the trimmed V and J ends, which lost 4 bases and 6 bases, there was a span of 13 bases. The CDR3 extends over 13 amino acids. The CDR3 coding sequence is TGTGCCAGCAGCTCGGGAGTCAAGGCCGAGCAGTACTTC. Translation: CASSSGVKAEQYF.

V gene TRBV6-2 or TRBV6-3 combines with J gene TRBJ2-4; D gene ambiguous. CDR1 is MNHEY, CDR2 SVGEGT, per germline. The CDR3 covers 16 residues. Trimming left V 2 bases short and J 1 base short, with 12 bases between. CDR3 nucleotide sequence: TGTGCCAGCAGTTACGAGGCTGCTTTGGCCAAAAACATTCAGTACTTC. Protein product: CASSYEAALAKNIQYF.

V and J are TRBV18 and TRBJ1-4, with 8 bases lining up with TRBD1. In germline, CDR1 is KGHSH, CDR2 LQKENI. V lost 4 bases and J lost 4; bases outside the gene matches: 5. The CDR3 is 15 residues long. DNA for the CDR3: TGTGCCAGCTCACGACAGGGGACTGATAATGAAAAACTGTTTTTT. Translated, it gives CASSRQGTDNEKLFF.

The rearrangement uses TRBV28 and TRBJ1-2, with 9 bases matching TRBD1. Unmatched junction bases numbered 8, after V lost 6 bases and J lost 0 bases. CDR3 length: 16 residues. Germline values: CDR1 MDHEN, CDR2 SYDVKM. As DNA, the CDR3 is TGTGCCAGCAGAATACAGGGGGCCCTAACTAACTATGGCTACACCTTC. As protein: CASRIQGALTNYGYTF.

This rearrangement joins TRBV10-3 to TRBJ2-2; D is perhaps TRBD1 (5 bases). Germline V gene sequence: CDR1 ENHRY, CDR2 SYGVKD. V gave up 6 bases and J gave up 3 bases, with 17 bases separating them. The CDR3 runs to 16 residues. This CDR3 is CAISDRQTADTGELFF. The CDR3 DNA follows: TGTGCCATCAGCGATAGACAGACCGCGGACACCGGGGAGCTGTTTTTT.

V is TRBV9 and J is TRBJ2-1; D uncertain. V shed 0 bases and J shed 5 bases, with 9 bases lying between them. This CDR3 has 14 amino acids. Germline values: CDR1 SGDLS, CDR2 YYNGEE. DNA for the CDR3: TGTGCCAGCAGCGTAGCTACCTTACACAATGAGCAGTTCTTC. Its protein product is CASSVATLHNEQFF.

The chain is built from TRBV19 and TRBJ2-3, with D possibly being TRBD1 (5 bases). Trimming took off 6 bases at V and 2 bases at J, with 9 bases between the two ends. The germline V gene has CDR1 LNHDA and CDR2 SQIVND (reference sequence). The CDR3 has 13 residues. The CDR3 DNA is TGTGCCAGTAGGGGGCACTTCACAGATACGCAGTATTTT. It encodes CASRGHFTDTQYF.

The J gene is TRBJ1-2, the V gene TRBV5-4, with D possibly matching TRBD1 (5 bases). Per germline, CDR1 SGHNT and CDR2 YYREEE (reference sequence). V shed 4 bases and J shed 6 bases, with 22 bases lying between them. The CDR3 has 16 amino acids. CDR3 sequence: CASSGSGGWDLHGYTF. CDR3 nucleotides: TGTGCCAGCAGCGGGAGCGGGGGTTGGGACCTTCATGGCTACACCTTC.

The V call is TRBV6-5, the J call TRBJ2-5; 8 nucleotides match TRBD1. With V trimmed by 9 bases and J by 5 bases, 8 bases remained unmatched. Germline V gives CDR1 MNHEY, CDR2 SVGAGI. The CDR3 has 13 residues. This CDR3 is CASKDRVEETQYF. In nucleotides, the CDR3 is TGTGCCAGTAAGGACAGGGTCGAGGAGACCCAGTACTTC.

The chain uses TRBV9 and TRBJ2-2; D is perhaps TRBD1 (6 bases). Trimming stripped 4 bases from V and 3 bases from J, with 13 bases between. Per the germline V gene, CDR1 is SGDLS and CDR2 is YYNGEE. The CDR3 has 15 amino acids. The CDR3 region is CASSLRQDYTGELFF. For the CDR3, the DNA is TGTGCCAGCAGCCTGCGACAGGACTACACCGGGGAGCTGTTTTTT.

The chain joins TRBV19 to TRBJ1-2; D is perhaps TRBD1 (5 bases). V was trimmed by 6 bases and J by 4 bases, leaving 6 bases between them. The CDR3 is made up of 11 amino acids. The V gene's germline CDR1 is LNHDA and CDR2 SQIVND (reference sequence). CDR3 in DNA: TGTGCCAGTAGGACAGTCTATGGCTACACCTTC. It is translated as CASRTVYGYTF.

The rearrangement links TRBV3-1 (or the pseudogene TRBV3-2) to TRBJ1-3, with D maybe TRBD1 (5 bases). The germline gives CDR1 LGHDT, CDR2 YNNKEL (reference sequence). This CDR3 is built from 18 residues. The V end lost 0 bases, the J end lost 2 bases, and 17 bases lay between the germline ends. The CDR3 DNA sequence: TGTGCCAGCAGCCAAGATATTCGCGGGACCCAGGCTGGAAACACCATATATTTT. It is translated as CASSQDIRGTQAGNTIYF.